This T cell receptor beta chain was recovered during a study of multiple sclerosis patients with progressive multifocal leukoencephalopathy. The time point: before natalizumab initiation. Germline values: CDR1 LGHNA, CDR2 YSLEER. The CDR3 sequence is 17 residues long. V lost 0 bases and J 4 bases, leaving 18 bases between the germline ends. On this clone: Antigen specificity is unknown.

Spiked into each PCR were synthetic inline TR CDR3 controls of all V-J pairings. Repertoires were generated with immunoSEQ multiplex PCR, while TCRdb's copy carries only in-frame clones and drops some. The table shows tens of thousands of clones, with nearly 95% occurring only once. Study results and caveats: Less diverse TRB repertoires were suggested in most PML patients.

The chain has TRBV4-3 and TRBJ1-2; unclear D gene. This TCR came from a young man with multiple sclerosis. The specimen sequenced was PBMCs. CDR3 DNA sequence: TGCGCCAGCAGCCAAGATCGCCTGACCCGGGTGAGCTATGGCTACACCTTC. Residues: CASSQDRLTRVSYGYTF.